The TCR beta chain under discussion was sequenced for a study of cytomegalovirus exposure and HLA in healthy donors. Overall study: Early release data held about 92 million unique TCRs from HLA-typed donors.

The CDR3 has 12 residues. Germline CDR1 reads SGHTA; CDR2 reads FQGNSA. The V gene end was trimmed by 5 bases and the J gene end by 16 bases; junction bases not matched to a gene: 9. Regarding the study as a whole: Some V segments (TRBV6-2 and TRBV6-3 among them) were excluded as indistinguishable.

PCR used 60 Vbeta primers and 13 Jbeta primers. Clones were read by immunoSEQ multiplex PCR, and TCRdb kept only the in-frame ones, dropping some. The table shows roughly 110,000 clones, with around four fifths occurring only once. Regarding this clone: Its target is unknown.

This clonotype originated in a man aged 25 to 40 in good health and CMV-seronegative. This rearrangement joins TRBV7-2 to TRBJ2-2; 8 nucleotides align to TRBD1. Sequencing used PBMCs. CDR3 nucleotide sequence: TGTGCCAGCAGCCTCCAGGGGGCAAGTAGGTTTTTT. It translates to CASSLQGASRFF.